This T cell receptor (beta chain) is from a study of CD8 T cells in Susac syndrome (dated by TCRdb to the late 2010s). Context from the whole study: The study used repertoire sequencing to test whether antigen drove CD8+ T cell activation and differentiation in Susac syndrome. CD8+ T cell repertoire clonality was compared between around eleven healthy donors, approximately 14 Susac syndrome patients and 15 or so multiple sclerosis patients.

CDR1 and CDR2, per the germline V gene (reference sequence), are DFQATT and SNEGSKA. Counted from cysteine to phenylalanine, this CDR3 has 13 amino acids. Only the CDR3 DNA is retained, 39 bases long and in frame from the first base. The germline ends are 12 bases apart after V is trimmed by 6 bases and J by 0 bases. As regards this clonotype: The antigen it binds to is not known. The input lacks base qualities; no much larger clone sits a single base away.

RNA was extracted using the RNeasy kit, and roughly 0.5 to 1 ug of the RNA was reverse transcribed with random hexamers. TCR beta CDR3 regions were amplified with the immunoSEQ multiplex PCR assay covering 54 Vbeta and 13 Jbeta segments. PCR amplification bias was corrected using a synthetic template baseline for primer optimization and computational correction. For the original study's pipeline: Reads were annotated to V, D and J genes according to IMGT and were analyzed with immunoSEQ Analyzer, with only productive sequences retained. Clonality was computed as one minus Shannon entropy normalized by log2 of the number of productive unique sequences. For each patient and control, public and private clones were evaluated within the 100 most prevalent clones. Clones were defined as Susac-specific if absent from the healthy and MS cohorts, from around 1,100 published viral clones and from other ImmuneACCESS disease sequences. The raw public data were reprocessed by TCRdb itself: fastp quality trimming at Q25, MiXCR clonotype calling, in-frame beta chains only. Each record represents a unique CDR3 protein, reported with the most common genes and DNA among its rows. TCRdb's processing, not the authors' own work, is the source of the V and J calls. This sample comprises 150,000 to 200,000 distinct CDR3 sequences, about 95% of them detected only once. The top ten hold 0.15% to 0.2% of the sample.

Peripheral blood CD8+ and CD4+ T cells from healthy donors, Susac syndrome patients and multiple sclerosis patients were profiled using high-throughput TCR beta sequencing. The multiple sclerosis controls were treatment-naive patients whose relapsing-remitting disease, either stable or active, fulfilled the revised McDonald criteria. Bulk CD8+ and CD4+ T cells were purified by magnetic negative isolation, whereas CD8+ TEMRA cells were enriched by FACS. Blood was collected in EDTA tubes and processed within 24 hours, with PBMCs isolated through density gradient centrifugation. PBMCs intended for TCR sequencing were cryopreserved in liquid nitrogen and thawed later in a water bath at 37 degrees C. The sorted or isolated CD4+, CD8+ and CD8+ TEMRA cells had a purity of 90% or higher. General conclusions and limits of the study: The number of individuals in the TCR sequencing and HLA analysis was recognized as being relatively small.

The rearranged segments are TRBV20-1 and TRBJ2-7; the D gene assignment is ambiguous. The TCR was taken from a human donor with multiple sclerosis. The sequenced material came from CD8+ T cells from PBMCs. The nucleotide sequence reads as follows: TGCAGTGCAATTGCGACCAGCTCCTACGAGCAGTACTTC. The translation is CSAIATSSYEQYF.